These T cell receptor beta chains were read from a single sample in a study of shared clonotypes between healthy human individuals. Generated by immunoSEQ multiplex PCR, the TCRdb table keeps only in-frame clones and is missing some. The data hold a few million clones, with around nine tenths observed a single time. Sequencing was performed on naive CD4+ T cells sorted from blood. The receptors come from a young man in good health. Each CDR3 is given with its conserved first and last residue. A D gene is named only where the DNA matches it firmly. Rows may omit the clone size; those that give it use once, few, many or a size class.

D gene	clone size	V gene	J gene	CDR3 DNA	CDR3 protein
.	.	TRBV5-5	TRBJ1-5	TGTGCCAGCAGCACCCTCGGGACTCTTGAAAATCAGCCCCAGCATTTT	CASSTLGTLENQPQHF
.	once	TRBV27	TRBJ2-7	TGTGCCAGCAGTTTATCCCGGGAAAAGCCTTCCTACGAGCAGTACTTC	CASSLSREKPSYEQYF
.	.	TRBV11-2	TRBJ2-2	TGTGCCAGCAGCGCGGGGGCCACCGGGGAGCTGTTTTTT	CASSAGATGELFF
.	few	TRBV7-2	TRBJ1-6	TGTGCCAGCAGCCGGCTTAATTCACCCCTCCACTTT	CASSRLNSPLHF
.	.	TRBV10-1	TRBJ1-2	TGCGCCAGCAAAGACGGATTCTATGGCTACACCTTC	CASKDGFYGYTF
TRBD1	.	TRBV9	TRBJ2-1	TGTGCCAGCAGCGTAGGAGGGGGCCCCTACAATGAGCAGTTCTTC	CASSVGGGPYNEQFF
.	.	TRBV6-6	TRBJ1-1	TGTGCCAGCAGTTACTCGAAACTTTTGAACACTGAAGCTTTCTTT	CASSYSKLLNTEAFF
.	.	TRBV2	TRBJ1-1	TGTGCCAGCAGTGAGGGGGCTAGTGGGACTGAAGCTTTCTTT	CASSEGASGTEAFF
.	.	TRBV12-5	TRBJ1-1	TGTGCTAGTGACTCGCGGCGGGAGACTGAAGCTTTCTTT	CASDSRRETEAFF
.	.	TRBV5-1	TRBJ1-4	TGCGCCAGCAGTGAGGGGCTGGGAGAAAAACTGTTTTTT	CASSEGLGEKLFF
TRBD2	few	TRBV7-9	TRBJ2-1	TGTGCCAGCAGCTTAATGCTGACTAGCTGGCTCAATGAGCAGTTCTTC	CASSLMLTSWLNEQFF
.	.	TRBV9	TRBJ1-1	TGTGCCAGCAGCGTAGCTGAGGGGCGAAAGACTGAAGCTTTCTTT	CASSVAEGRKTEAFF